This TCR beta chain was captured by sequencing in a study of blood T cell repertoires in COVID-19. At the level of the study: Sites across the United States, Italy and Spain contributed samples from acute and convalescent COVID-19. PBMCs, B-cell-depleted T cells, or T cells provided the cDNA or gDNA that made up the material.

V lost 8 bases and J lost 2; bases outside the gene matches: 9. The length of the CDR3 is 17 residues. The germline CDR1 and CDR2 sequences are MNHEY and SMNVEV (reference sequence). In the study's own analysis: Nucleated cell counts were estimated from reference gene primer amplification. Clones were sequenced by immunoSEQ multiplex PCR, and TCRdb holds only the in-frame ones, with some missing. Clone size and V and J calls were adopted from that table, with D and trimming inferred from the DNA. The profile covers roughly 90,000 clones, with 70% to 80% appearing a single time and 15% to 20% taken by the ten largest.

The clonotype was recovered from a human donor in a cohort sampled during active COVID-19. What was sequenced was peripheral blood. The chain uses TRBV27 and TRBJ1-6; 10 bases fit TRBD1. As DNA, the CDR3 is TGTGCCAGCCGGGACAGGGGTGGGTCGACCTATAATTCACCCCTCCACTTT. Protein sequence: CASRDRGGSTYNSPLHF.